This T cell receptor (beta chain) appears in the sequencing data of a study of CD8 T cells in ankylosing spondylitis. TCRdb processed the 5' RACE reads anew with MiXCR; each CDR3 protein has one entry. The data show about 200,000 distinct CDR3 sequences, around 24% seen once. With 0 bases clipped from V and 4 bases from J, the junction kept 3 bases outside the gene matches. CDR1 is DFQATT, CDR2 SNEGSKA, per germline (reference sequence). The CDR3 has 15 amino acids. The TCR sequence derives from a male donor with ankylosing spondylitis or in good health (not recorded which). What was sequenced was blood, either unsorted or a sorted T cell fraction (not recorded which). V is TRBV20-1 and J is TRBJ2-3, with 11 bases that match TRBD1. The CDR3 is CSAREGTGGADTQYF. As DNA, the CDR3 is TGCAGTGCTAGAGAAGGGACAGGGGGAGCAGATACGCAGTATTTT.